This T cell receptor beta chain was obtained from a study of cytomegalovirus exposure and HLA in healthy donors. The length of the CDR3 is 14 residues. Per the germline V gene, CDR1 is SGHDT and CDR2 is YYEEEE. Deletions cut 5 bases from V and 4 bases from J, with 13 bases between. PCR amplification relied on 60 Vbeta primers (plus 13 Jbeta primers). The assay was immunoSEQ multiplex PCR, and TCRdb's table has in-frame clones only and misses some. Of some 150,000 clones in the sample, about 80% were seen once. The sample consisted of PBMCs. The source of this sequence is a woman between 35 and 50 years old in good health and CMV-seronegative. The chain carries TRBV5-6 and TRBJ2-1, with D possibly TRBD2 on 6 matching bases. In nucleotides, the CDR3 is TGTGCCAGCAGTCAGCCTGGGAGGTACAATGAGCAGTTCTTC. It codes for CASSQPGRYNEQFF. The full variable domain, in which reference TRBV5-6 and TRBJ2-1 provide the parts outside the CDR3, is DAGVTQSPTHLIKTRGQQVTLRCSPKSGHDTVSWYQQALGQGPQFIFQYYEEEERQRGNFPDRFSGHQFPNYSSELNVNALLLGDSALYLCASSQPGRYNEQFFGPGTRLTVL.